These 15 T cell receptor beta chains came from one sample sequenced in a study of blood T cells in healthy people across ages. Together with a sample-barcoded 5' primer, a J-beta primer mix was included in a second PCR lasting roughly 6 to 12 cycles. TCRdb re-called the 5' RACE reads through MiXCR, storing one row per CDR3 protein. The sample has roughly 1,800,000 distinct CDR3 sequences, around half seen once; the top ten hold more than 2%. Sequencing was carried out using blood. These receptors all come from a middle-aged woman in good health.

The rearrangement uses TRBV7-9 and TRBJ1-1; possible D gene TRBD1, 6 bases. Germline lookup yields CDR1 SEHNR and CDR2 FQNEAQ (reference sequence). Trimming took off 5 bases at V and 1 base at J, with 14 bases between the two ends. The length of the CDR3 is 15 residues. CDR3 amino acids: CASSRLRGPNTEAFF. The CDR3 DNA sequence: TGTGCCAGCAGCCGACTCAGGGGCCCGAACACTGAAGCTTTCTTT.

V is TRBV24-1 and J is TRBJ2-3; 7 positions agree with TRBD2. Per the germline V gene, CDR1 is KGHDR and CDR2 is SFDVKD. Trimming took 4 bases from V and 5 from J; bases not matched to a gene: 2. CDR3 length equals 13 residues. The CDR3 coding sequence is TGTGCCACCAGTGAGGCGGGGGAAGATACGCAGTATTTT. Its protein is CATSEAGEDTQYF.

The chain couples TRBV3-1 to TRBJ2-6; weak D call: TRBD2 (6 bases). The V and J ends lost 4 bases and 4 bases respectively, with 11 bases between them. The CDR3 totals 15 residues. From germline, CDR1 is LGHDT and CDR2 YNNKEL (reference sequence). The CDR3 here is CASSLRDPGANVLTF. In DNA, the CDR3 is TGTGCCAGCAGCCTGCGGGACCCCGGGGCCAACGTCCTGACTTTC.

V gene TRBV20-1 combines with J gene TRBJ2-3, with 8 bases that match TRBD2. CDR3 size: 16 residues. Germline V gene sequence: CDR1 DFQATT, CDR2 SNEGSKA (reference sequence). V shed 3 bases, J shed 7 bases, and the junction held 15 bases outside the gene matches. CDR3 protein: CSASALSGAPQNTQYF. The CDR3 DNA reads as TGCAGTGCTAGCGCCCTTAGCGGGGCTCCACAGAATACGCAGTATTTT.

The chain employs TRBV5-1 and TRBJ2-3, with 7 bases matching TRBD2. Per germline, CDR1 SGHRS and CDR2 YFSETQ. With 0 bases clipped from V and 0 bases from J, the junction kept 4 bases outside the gene matches. The CDR3 covers 16 residues. Written as DNA, the CDR3 is TGCGCCAGCAGCTTGGAGCGCGGGGGTAGCACAGATACGCAGTATTTT. Translating it yields CASSLERGGSTDTQYF.

In its sample, this clonotype was seen a few times. This chain links TRBV12-3 or TRBV12-4 with TRBJ2-1; D ambiguous. V shed 5 bases and J shed 5 bases, with 16 bases lying between them. This CDR3 has 15 residues. The CDR3 nucleotides are TGTGCCAGCAGTGGACCCGATGCGGCTAACAATGAGCAGTTCTTC. This encodes CASSGPDAANNEQFF.

The chain uses TRBV29-1 and TRBJ2-4; the D gene is possibly TRBD2 (6 bases). Trimming left V 4 bases short and J 0 bases short, with 10 bases between. Per the germline V gene, CDR1 is SQVTM and CDR2 is ANQGSEA. CDR3 length: 14 amino acids. The CDR3 sequence is CSVAVGGAKNIQYF. CDR3 nucleotides: TGCAGCGTTGCGGTCGGGGGAGCCAAAAACATTCAGTACTTC.

This CDR3 reads CASSLSRTGGPYNEQFF. In DNA, the CDR3 is TGTGCCAGCAGTTTATCCAGGACAGGGGGACCCTACAATGAGCAGTTCTTC. J is TRBJ2-1 and V is TRBV28; 10 bases are shared with TRBD1. CDR3 length equals 17 residues. Trimming at V came to 1 base and at J to 2 bases, leaving 5 bases not matched to a gene. Germline CDR1 and CDR2: MDHEN and SYDVKM.

The gene calls are TRBV7-8 and TRBJ2-3, with D perhaps TRBD2 (5 bases). There are 16 residues in the CDR3. Germline CDR1 is SGHVS and CDR2 is FQNEAQ. The germline V and J ends were trimmed by 5 bases and 2 bases, with 17 bases remaining between them. In nucleotides, the CDR3 is TGTGCCAGCAGCCCAGGACTCATTGGGGACACAGATACGCAGTATTTT. Translated: CASSPGLIGDTDTQYF.

V and J are TRBV20-1 and TRBJ2-3, with D maybe TRBD2 (5 bases). The CDR3 covers 15 residues. CDR1 and CDR2 from the germline V gene are DFQATT and SNEGSKA (reference sequence). The germline V and J ends were trimmed by 0 bases and 2 bases, with 12 bases remaining between them. The CDR3, as DNA: TGCAGTGCTAGAGATGCGCGGACTCTCACAGATACGCAGTATTTT. Translated, it gives CSARDARTLTDTQYF.

The chain employs TRBV11-1 and TRBJ2-1, with D possibly being TRBD1 (7 bases). With 1 base removed from V and 1 base from J, the gap between germline ends came to 14 bases. CDR1 SGHAT and CDR2 FQDESV come from the germline V gene (reference sequence). This CDR3 region has 17 residues. CDR3 amino acids: CASSLGRGARSYNEQFF. In DNA form, the CDR3 reads TGTGCCAGCAGCTTAGGCAGGGGGGCGCGATCCTACAATGAGCAGTTCTTC.

The chain is built from TRBV7-9 and TRBJ1-6; tentative D call: TRBD1 (5 bases). The CDR3 is 14 residues long. V was pared by 6 bases and J by 7 bases, with 13 bases between. The germline V gene encodes CDR1 SEHNR and CDR2 FQNEAQ (reference sequence). The CDR3 loop reads CASSPQWDNSPLHF. The CDR3 DNA is TGTGCCAGCAGTCCCCAGTGGGACAATTCACCCCTCCACTTT.

The genes are TRBV3-1 and TRBJ2-4, with D perhaps matching TRBD1 (8 bases). Per germline, CDR1 LGHDT and CDR2 YNNKEL (reference sequence). V dropped 0 bases and J dropped 2 bases, with 20 bases sitting between them. The CDR3 consists of 19 residues. The DNA of the CDR3 is TGTGCCAGCAGCCAAGATGGGAGGGCGACAGGGGTGTCCAAAAACATTCAGTACTTC. Protein: CASSQDGRATGVSKNIQYF.

The chain recombines TRBV18 with TRBJ2-5, with 7 bases matching TRBD1. CDR3 length equals 16 residues. Looked up from germline, CDR1 is KGHSH and CDR2 is LQKENI. V trimming: 3 bases; J trimming: 1 base; junction bases outside the gene matches: 8. The CDR3 region has the DNA TGTGCCAGCTCACCTCGGACAGGCCCAAGCCAAGAGACCCAGTACTTC. Translating it yields CASSPRTGPSQETQYF.

The genes are TRBV7-9 and TRBJ2-7; tentatively, D is TRBD2 (6 bases). The V and J ends lost 7 bases and 7 bases respectively, with 26 bases between them. There are 16 residues in the CDR3. Germline values: CDR1 SEHNR, CDR2 FQNEAQ (reference sequence). The CDR3 region is CASTLEGTYSYNEQYF. CDR3 DNA: TGTGCCAGCACCTTGGAGGGGACTTATAGTTACAATGAGCAGTACTTC.